This TCR beta chain derives from a study of synovial regulatory T cells in juvenile arthritis (dated by TCRdb to about 2015). Concerning the study at large: Among sequenced patients, three were therapy-naive, one received methotrexate plus infliximab, roughly six received methotrexate, and one had no treatment information. Using matched patient samples, the researchers compared TCRbeta CDR3 repertoires across three groups: blood iaTreg cells, other blood Treg cells and synovial fluid Treg cells. Effector T cell subsets from the study cohort were also sequenced for comparisons, but the Treg dataset by itself includes only blood Treg cells and synovial fluid Treg cells. The TCR repertoire comparisons covered Treg and Teff subsets from about a dozen JIA patients with active disease.

This clone is medium-sized (0.01 to 0.1%) by its frequency; no count is available. Its antigen specificity is not known. Library creation used the immunoSEQ multiplex PCR assay. Adaptive Biotechnologies carried out the TCRbeta CDR3 sequencing. The study's processing was this. Repertoire similarity was assessed using the Chao-modified Jaccard index and the median clonotype overlap from 200 random subsamples at equal sample size. The similarity analyses were based on either productive nucleotide sequences or amino acid sequences translated in silico. Repertoires were compared using hierarchical clustering with single linkage and t-SNE, both based on Chao-modified Jaccard distances. After normalising for sample size, the researchers measured repertoire diversity with the Renyi index across a range of alpha values. The immuneACCESS repertoire file appears here via TCRdb, limited to in-frame rearrangements. These files lack a portion of the clones; in checked studies, under half of the deficit traces to unresolved V genes, and the cause of the others is not known. The D gene and trimming were derived from the DNA, and the V and J assignments and clone size from that table. In this sample's table one finds 2,000 to 2,500 clones. The ten most abundant clones make up around a fifth of the sample.

For each patient with active arthritis, synovial fluid was collected together with matched peripheral blood, and this synovial fluid made up the synovial samples. The donors for the TCR repertoire analysis were roughly eleven juvenile idiopathic arthritis patients with active disease who had not reached inactive disease, of whom 3 were polyarticular and 8 were oligoarticular. A median age of around 10 years (range about 2.1-25) and a median disease duration of around seven years (range 0.2-19.1) were recorded for the TCR-sequenced patients. Synovial Treg cells showed FOXP3 TSDR demethylation comparable to blood and healthy-donor Treg cells, supporting bona fide regulatory lineage commitment. Samples for TCR repertoire analysis were collected at two centres in Italy. Overall results and qualifications from the work: Across patients, iaTreg TCR repertoires were largely private and overlapped partially with synovial Teff repertoires and blood CPL repertoires. Synovial Treg cells shared more CDR3 sequences with iaTreg cells than with other blood Treg cells; Chao-Jaccard similarity confirmed closer relation.

Inclusive of the bounding cysteine and phenylalanine, the CDR3 is 15 residues long. The record lacks a DNA sequence. CDR1 and CDR2 were assigned from the germline V gene as MGHDK and SYGVNS. The sequenced sample was Treg cells from the synovium. The rearranged chain carries TRBV25-1 and TRBJ2-2; as DNA is missing, the TRBD1 call by TCRdb cannot be tested. This receptor was taken from a donor younger than 30 with juvenile idiopathic arthritis. Here the CDR3 is given as CASSFGTVNTGELFF.